Shown below are 9 T cell receptor beta chains from a single sample sequenced in a study of cytomegalovirus exposure and HLA in healthy donors. PCR used 60 Vbeta primers and 13 Jbeta primers. Method: immunoSEQ multiplex PCR; TCRdb's copy keeps in-frame clones and lacks some. The table has 75,000 to 95,000 clones, over 75% seen once. Sequencing input: PBMCs. All receptors derive from a male donor in good health and CMV-seropositive.

The genes are TRBV19 and TRBJ1-5, with 7 bases that match TRBD1. This CDR3 region has 15 residues. V lost 2 bases and J lost 4; bases outside the gene matches: 5. Germline V CDR1 and CDR2: LNHDA, SQIVND (reference sequence). CDR3 sequence reads: CASSISAQGNQPQHF. The CDR3 nucleotides are TGTGCCAGTAGTATATCAGCACAGGGGAATCAGCCCCAGCATTTT.

This chain joins TRBV29-1 and TRBJ2-7, with D perhaps matching TRBD1 (7 bases). This CDR3 contains 13 residues. Germline-derived CDR1 and CDR2 are SQVTM and ANQGSEA. The V end was cut by 7 bases, the J end by 4 bases, with 17 bases between. The CDR3 nucleotides read TGCAGCGCCCTGACAGGGACTTCGTACGAGCAGTACTTC. It codes for CSALTGTSYEQYF.

The chain recombines TRBV6-6 with TRBJ2-1; TRBD1 is a possible D gene (6 bases). The CDR3 is 16 residues long. Trimming stripped 1 base from V and 5 bases from J, with 15 bases between. CDR1 is MNHNY and CDR2 is SVGAGI in the germline V gene (reference sequence). The CDR3 nucleotides are TGTGCCAGCAGTTACTTATTGGGGGCCGGGGACAATGAGCAGTTCTTC. Translation gives CASSYLLGAGDNEQFF.

This clone was counted a few times. V usage is TRBV6-5 and J usage is TRBJ2-7, with 7 bases identical to TRBD2. Germline lookup yields CDR1 MNHEY and CDR2 SVGAGI. The V segment lost 6 bases and the J segment 1 base; nucleotides outside the gene matches: 9. This CDR3 contains 15 residues. The CDR3 DNA reads TGTGCCAGCAGCTTGGGCGGACTAGGGTCCTACGAGCAGTACTTC. Translated: CASSLGGLGSYEQYF.

As to this clone: Other DNA variants within this sample encode the same CDR3. The V call is TRBV28, the J call TRBJ1-2; D gene unclear. Trimming shortened V by 6 bases and J by 2 bases, and 4 bases separated the two germline ends. The CDR3 length is 11 residues. CDR1 and CDR2 (germline): MDHEN, SYDVKM. This CDR3 is CASSPNYGYTF. The DNA for the CDR3 is TGTGCCAGCAGCCCGAACTATGGCTACACCTTC.

The CDR3 sequence is CASSHGQGGMNTEAFF. CDR3 bases: TGCGCCAGCAGCCACGGACAGGGAGGCATGAACACTGAAGCTTTCTTT. The rearrangement links TRBV5-1 to TRBJ1-1; 8 bases fit TRBD1. The ends lost 4 bases at V and 0 bases at J; junction bases unmatched: 8. In germline, CDR1 is SGHRS, CDR2 YFSETQ. This CDR3 spans 16 amino acids.

The chain carries TRBV6-5 and TRBJ1-1, with 9 bases identical to TRBD1. V lost 5 bases to trimming and J lost 6 bases; unmatched junction nucleotides: 10. Germline CDR1 reads MNHEY; CDR2 reads SVGAGI. The CDR3 totals 15 residues. CDR3 region: CASSKPGQGLAEAFF. CDR3 in DNA: TGTGCCAGCAGTAAACCGGGACAGGGTCTCGCTGAAGCTTTCTTT.

The rearrangement joins TRBV5-4 to TRBJ2-1; 13 positions agree with TRBD2. With V trimmed by 4 bases and J by 3 bases, 4 bases remained unmatched. Germline V gene lookup returns CDR1 SGHNT and CDR2 YYREEE (reference sequence). The CDR3 contains 16 residues. The CDR3 DNA is TGTGCCAGCAGCACTCGGACTAGCGGGGGCTACAATGAGCAGTTCTTC. The encoded protein is CASSTRTSGGYNEQFF. Together with reference TRBV5-4 and TRBJ2-1, the CDR3 gives the full variable domain: ETGVTQSPTHLIKTRGQQVTLRCSSQSGHNTVSWYQQALGQGPQFIFQYYREEENGRGNFPPRFSGLQFPNYSSELNVNALELDDSALYLCASSTRTSGGYNEQFFGPGTRLTVL.

The J gene is TRBJ2-3, the V gene TRBV4-2; the D gene is possibly TRBD2 (5 bases). Germline assignment: CDR1 LGHNA and CDR2 YNFKEQ. V dropped 1 base and J dropped 4 bases, with 9 bases sitting between them. The CDR3 has 14 residues. CDR3 loop: CASSQGAGADTQYF. DNA for the CDR3: TGTGCCAGCAGCCAAGGGGCGGGTGCAGATACGCAGTATTTT.